This T cell receptor beta chain derives from a study of T cell changes during pregnancy in multiple sclerosis (dated by TCRdb to the late 2010s). The study in broad terms: Changes in the T cell repertoire over the course of pregnancy were examined in this study in women with multiple sclerosis.

Regarding this clone: There is no known antigen for this receptor. It has no much larger one-base neighbor in the sample; base qualities were not kept.

Germline trimming amounts to 6 bases on V and 2 bases on J, with 1 as the count of junction bases outside the gene matches. The CDR3 covers 15 residues, taking in both the cysteine and the phenylalanine. Just CDR3 DNA is preserved here, 45 bases in frame from base 1. CDR1 and CDR2 are read off the germline V gene as SNHLY and FYNNEI. Library preparation was by the immunoSEQ multiplex PCR assay. The table comes from immuneACCESS by way of TCRdb, which keeps in-frame sequences with V and J called. Part of the clones is missing from these tables; in studies checked, under half for an unresolved V gene and the rest for unknown reasons. The sample records some 28,000 clones, approximately 92% of which are singletons. Approximately 0.7% of the sample comes from the top ten.

Here the chain combines TRBV2 and TRBJ1-6, with 10 middle bases fitting TRBD1. Sequences were derived from CD4+ T cells from peripheral blood mononuclear cells, sampled in the first trimester of pregnancy. This receptor was taken from a female donor with multiple sclerosis, enrolled in a pregnancy study. Here the CDR3 is given as CASSDRGPYNSPLHF. The DNA sequence is given as TGTGCCAGCAGCGACAGGGGGCCCTATAATTCACCCCTCCACTTT.